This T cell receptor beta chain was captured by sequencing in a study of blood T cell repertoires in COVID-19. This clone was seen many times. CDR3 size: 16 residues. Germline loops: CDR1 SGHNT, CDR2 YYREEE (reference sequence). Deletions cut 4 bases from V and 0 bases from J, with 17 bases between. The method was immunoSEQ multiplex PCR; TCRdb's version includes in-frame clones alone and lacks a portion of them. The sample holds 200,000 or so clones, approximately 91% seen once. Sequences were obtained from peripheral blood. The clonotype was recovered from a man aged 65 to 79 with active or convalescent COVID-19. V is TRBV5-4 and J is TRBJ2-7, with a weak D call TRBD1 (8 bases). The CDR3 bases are TGTGCCAGCAGCCCGGGGGGCAGGGGGCTCTCCTACGAGCAGTACTTC. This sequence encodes CASSPGGRGLSYEQYF.